The source of this T cell receptor beta chain is a study of blood T cell repertoires in COVID-19. Overall study: Samples taken during acute and convalescent COVID-19 were collected in the United States, Italy and Spain. PBMCs, B-cell-depleted T cells, or T cells were the source of the cDNA or gDNA that made up the material.

Authors' data handling: Estimation of nucleated cell counts relied on the amplification of reference gene primers. Sequencing used immunoSEQ multiplex PCR; TCRdb keeps in-frame clones, though not all of them. D and trimming were read from the DNA, whereas the V and J calls and clone size are those reported in that table. The data contain over 120,000 clones, roughly 88% of them singletons. Unmatched junction bases numbered 6, after V lost 2 bases and J lost 4 bases. The CDR3 contains 15 residues. The V gene's germline CDR1 is SGHRS and CDR2 YFSETQ. Sequenced sample: peripheral blood. This sequence was found in a woman aged 50 to 60 with acute or convalescent COVID-19. The chain has TRBV5-1 and TRBJ2-3; 8 bases are shared with TRBD2. The DNA of the CDR3 is TGCGCCAGCAGCTTTCTCCAGCGGGAGTCAGATACGCAGTATTTT. Protein sequence: CASSFLQRESDTQYF.